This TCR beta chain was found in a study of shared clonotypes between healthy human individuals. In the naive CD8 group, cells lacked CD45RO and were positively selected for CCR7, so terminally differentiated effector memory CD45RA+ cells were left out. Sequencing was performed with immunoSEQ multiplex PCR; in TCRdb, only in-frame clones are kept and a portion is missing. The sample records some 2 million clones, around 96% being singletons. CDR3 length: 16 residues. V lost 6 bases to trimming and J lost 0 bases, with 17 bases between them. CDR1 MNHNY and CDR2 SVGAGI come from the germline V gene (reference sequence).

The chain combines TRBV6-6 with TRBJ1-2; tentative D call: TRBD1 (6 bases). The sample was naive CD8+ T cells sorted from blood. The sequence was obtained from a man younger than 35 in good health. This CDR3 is CASSSGATGTNYGYTF. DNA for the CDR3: TGTGCCAGCAGCTCAGGAGCAACAGGGACTAACTATGGCTACACCTTC.